Listed below are T cell receptor beta chains from one sample, sequenced in a study of T cells in Graves' hyperthyroidism and ophthalmopathy. TCRdb itself ran the multiplex PCR reads through MiXCR, one entry per CDR3 protein. The sample lists about 270,000 distinct CDR3 sequences; roughly 20% were seen once. Sequencing was performed on blood. Receptor source: a young man with Graves' ophthalmopathy. CDR3s include the opening cysteine and the closing phenylalanine or tryptophan. Fields, in order: J gene, V gene, clone size, D gene, CDR3 protein, CDR3 DNA. The D gene is left open where the match is weak. The size entry is marked missing in some rows and otherwise reads once, few, many or a size class.

TRBJ1-2 | TRBV29-1 | - | - | CSDTDSYGYTF | TGCAGCGATACGGACAGCTATGGCTACACCTTC
TRBJ1-1 | TRBV27 | few | - | CASRPRGGFTEAFF | TGTGCCAGCAGACCCCGTGGAGGGTTCACTGAAGCTTTCTTT
TRBJ1-1 | TRBV28 | once | - | CASSESPGLNTEAFF | TGTGCCAGCAGTGAATCGCCAGGGCTAAACACTGAAGCTTTCTTT
TRBJ1-1 | TRBV30 | many | TRBD1 | CAWSAGQGNTEAFF | TGTGCCTGGAGTGCGGGACAGGGGAACACTGAAGCTTTCTTT
TRBJ1-5 | TRBV20-1 | - | - | CSARDRAGEGQPQHF | TGCAGTGCTAGAGATAGGGCAGGAGAGGGTCAGCCCCAGCATTTT
TRBJ2-1 | TRBV20-1 | many | TRBD2 | CSARPGLADYNEQFF | TGCAGTGCTAGACCAGGACTAGCGGACTACAATGAGCAGTTCTTC
TRBJ2-7 | TRBV18 | few | TRBD1 | CASSPYGTGYYEQYF | TGTGCCAGCTCACCTTACGGGACAGGGTACTACGAGCAGTACTTC
TRBJ2-3 | TRBV6-1 | few | - | CASRPVGTSTDTQYF | TGTGCCAGCAGGCCCGTCGGGACTAGCACAGATACGCAGTATTTT
TRBJ1-2 | TRBV18 | many | - | CASSSSVDGYTF | TGTGCCAGCTCATCCTCAGTAGATGGCTACACCTTC
TRBJ2-1 | TRBV5-1 | many | TRBD2 | CASSRTGLTGGYNEQFF | TGCGCCAGCAGCCGGACCGGCTTAACGGGAGGTTACAATGAGCAGTTCTTC
TRBJ1-1 | TRBV14 | - | TRBD1 | CASSATGVTEAFF | TGTGCCAGCAGCGCGACAGGGGTGACTGAAGCTTTCTTT